This TCR beta chain was observed in a study of T-cell memory formation after mild COVID-19. The CDR3 is 11 amino acids. V lost 5 bases and J lost 6, with 5 bases in between. The germline V gene encodes CDR1 KGHDR and CDR2 SFDVKD. TCRdb ran MiXCR on the 5' RACE reads and lists one entry per CDR3 protein. The sample consists of 150,000 to 200,000 distinct CDR3 sequences, approximately 16% of them appearing once. This clonotype was picked up many times. The sample comprised PBMCs or a T cell subset sorted from them (not recorded which). The chain carries TRBV24-1 and TRBJ2-3; D gene ambiguous. This TCR was recovered from an adult woman who had mild COVID-19 (a few samples of this study predate the infection). Cell type and time point are not known. The CDR3 here is CATSVKDTQYF. As DNA, the CDR3 is TGTGCCACCAGTGTTAAGGATACGCAGTATTTT.